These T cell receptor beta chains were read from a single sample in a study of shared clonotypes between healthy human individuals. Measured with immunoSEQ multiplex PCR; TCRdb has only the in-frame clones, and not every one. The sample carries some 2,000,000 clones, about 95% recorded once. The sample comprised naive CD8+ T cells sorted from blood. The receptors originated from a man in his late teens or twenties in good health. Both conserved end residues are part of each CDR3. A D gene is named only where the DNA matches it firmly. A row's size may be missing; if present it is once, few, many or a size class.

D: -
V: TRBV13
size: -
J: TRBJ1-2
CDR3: CASSSQGPYGYTF
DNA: TGTGCCAGCAGCTCTCAGGGACCCTATGGCTACACCTTC

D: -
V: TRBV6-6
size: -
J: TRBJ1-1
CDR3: CASRTFGASIGTEAFF
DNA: TGTGCCAGCAGAACGTTCGGGGCCTCTATAGGGACTGAAGCTTTCTTT

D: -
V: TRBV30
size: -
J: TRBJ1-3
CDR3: CAWSSPREEYFGNTIYF
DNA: TGTGCCTGGAGTTCGCCCAGGGAGGAGTACTTTGGAAACACCATATATTTT

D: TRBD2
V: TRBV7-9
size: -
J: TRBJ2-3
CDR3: CASSLFGRDGRPTDTQYF
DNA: TGTGCCAGCAGCTTATTCGGACGTGACGGGAGGCCCACAGATACGCAGTATTTT

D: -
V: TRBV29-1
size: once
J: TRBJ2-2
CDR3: CSVEVVNTGELFF
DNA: TGCAGCGTTGAAGTCGTGAACACCGGGGAGCTGTTTTTT

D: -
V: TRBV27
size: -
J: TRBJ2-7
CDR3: CASSSGTFSYEQYF
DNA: TGTGCCAGCAGTTCCGGGACCTTCTCCTACGAGCAGTACTTC

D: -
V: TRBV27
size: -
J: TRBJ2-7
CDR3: CASSVSGNRYEQYF
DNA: TGTGCCAGCAGTGTTAGCGGAAACCGCTACGAGCAGTACTTC

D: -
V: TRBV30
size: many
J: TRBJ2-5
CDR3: CAWSVWQRVQETQYF
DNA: TGTGCCTGGAGTGTATGGCAGAGAGTCCAAGAGACCCAGTACTTC

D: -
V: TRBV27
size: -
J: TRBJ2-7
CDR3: CASSLLDGATLEQYF
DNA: TGTGCCAGCAGTTTATTGGACGGGGCAACCCTCGAGCAGTACTTC

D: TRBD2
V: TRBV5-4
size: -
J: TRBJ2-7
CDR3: CASSLKSSGSYEQYF
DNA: TGTGCCAGCAGCTTGAAATCTAGCGGGAGCTACGAGCAGTACTTC

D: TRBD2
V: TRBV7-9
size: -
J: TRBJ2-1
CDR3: CASSPSPGLAGRYEQFF
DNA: TGTGCCAGCAGCCCTTCTCCGGGACTAGCGGGGAGATATGAGCAGTTCTTC

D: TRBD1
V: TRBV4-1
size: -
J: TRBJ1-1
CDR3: CASSQESGGTSVNTEAFF
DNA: TGCGCCAGCAGCCAAGAGTCAGGGGGAACAAGCGTGAACACTGAAGCTTTCTTT

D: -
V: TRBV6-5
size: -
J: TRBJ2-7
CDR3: CASSYLGSQYF
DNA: TGTGCCAGCAGTTACTTGGGTTCGCAGTACTTC

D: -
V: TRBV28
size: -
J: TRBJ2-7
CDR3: CASSTPRQSYEQYF
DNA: TGTGCCAGCAGTACCCCAAGGCAGTCCTACGAGCAGTACTTC

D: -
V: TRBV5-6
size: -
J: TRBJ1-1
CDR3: CASSYGTGGAEAFF
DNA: TGTGCCAGCAGCTACGGGACGGGAGGCGCTGAAGCTTTCTTT

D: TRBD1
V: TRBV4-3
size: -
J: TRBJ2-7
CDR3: CASSLDRDYEQYF
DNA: TGCGCCAGCAGCTTAGACAGGGATTACGAGCAGTACTTC

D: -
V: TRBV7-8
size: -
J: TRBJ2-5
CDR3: CASIDDVNQETQYF
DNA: TGTGCCAGCATCGATGATGTTAACCAAGAGACCCAGTACTTC

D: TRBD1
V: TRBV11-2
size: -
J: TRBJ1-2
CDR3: CASSLGQGALLRGYTF
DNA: TGTGCCAGCAGCCTTGGACAGGGGGCGCTTTTAAGAGGCTACACCTTC

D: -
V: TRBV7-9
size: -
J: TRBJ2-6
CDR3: CASSFEGANVLTF
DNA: TGTGCCAGCAGCTTCGAGGGGGCCAACGTCCTGACTTTC

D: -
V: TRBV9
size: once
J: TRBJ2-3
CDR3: CASTVGGSTDTQYF
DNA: TGTGCCAGCACGGTCGGGGGATCTACAGATACGCAGTATTTT

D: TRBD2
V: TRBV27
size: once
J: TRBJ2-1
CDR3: CASSLGASGRGNEQFF
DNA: TGTGCCAGCAGTTTGGGGGCTAGCGGGAGAGGAAATGAGCAGTTCTTC

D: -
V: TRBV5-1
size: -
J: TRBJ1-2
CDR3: CASSRQQTNYGYTF
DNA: TGCGCCAGCAGCCGACAGCAAACTAACTATGGCTACACCTTC

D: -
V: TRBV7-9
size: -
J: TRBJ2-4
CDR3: CASSLVVGLSKNIQYF
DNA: TGTGCCAGCAGCTTAGTTGTGGGGCTATCCAAAAACATTCAGTACTTC